A few counts support the clone carrying this T cell receptor beta chain. What it binds is unknown. cDNA libraries for TCR beta contained unique molecular identifiers. TCRdb reanalysed the PCR reads using MiXCR and keeps one entry per CDR3 protein. The table has approximately 570,000 distinct CDR3 sequences, around 40% seen once; the top ten hold 1.7%. The V gene's germline CDR1 is SEHNR and CDR2 FQNEAQ (reference sequence). V was cut by 6 bases and J by 0 bases, with 18 bases left in between. CDR3 size: 17 residues. The record originates from a study of post-analysis software for immune sequencing data. The study, taken as a whole, reports: A few TRBV segments occurring more often in patients than controls included TRBV5-6, TRBV5-1 and TRBV20-1.

This sequence joins TRBV7-9 and TRBJ1-5; TRBD1 might be the D (5 bases). Sequences were obtained from blood. The origin of this receptor is a girl between 10 and 17 years old with multiple sclerosis. The CDR3 sequence is CASRSGTQELSNQPQHF. The CDR3 nucleotides read TGTGCCAGCAGATCCGGGACCCAGGAACTTAGCAATCAGCCCCAGCATTTT.